This entry features one T cell receptor beta chain sequence. Its antigen is still unknown. No per-base quality is available; no much larger clone lies one base away. This sample is drawn from a study of CD4 T cells in lung cancer (dated by TCRdb to the late 2010s). Describing the broader study: The study screened blood T cells of NSCLC patients for responses to candidate mutation-encoded neoepitopes and isolated neoantigen-specific CD4+ T-cell clones and TCRs. Tumor and non-adjacent lung tissue were obtained from a few patients undergoing curative-intent resections for stage I-III non-small cell lung cancer. The resected patients had lung adenocarcinoma or squamous cell carcinoma, were aged 60 to 69 at blood donation, and mostly were former smokers. Treatments received by the patients before blood donation included platinum chemotherapy, and some patients received nivolumab or pembrolizumab. The frequency of neoantigen-specific clonotypes in tumor resections, non-adjacent lung and cultured T-cell products was followed using TCRB deep sequencing. Here is what the overall study found, with its caveats: Some responses derived from blood might reflect in vitro priming of naive T cells or cross-reactivity instead of memory responses to the cancer.

Library preparation used the immunoSEQ multiplex PCR assay. DNA was isolated with Qiagen DNeasy or QIAamp micro DNA kits and TCRB sequenced with the Adaptive Biotechnology human TCRB sequencing kit. Sequencing of TCRB libraries was performed on an Illumina MiSeq. As for the original processing: The kit provider's software was used to analyze TCRB sequence data, and Fisher's exact test was used to test clonotype templates for tumor enrichment. TCRdb stores this immuneACCESS table with in-frame sequences only. Part of the clones is absent; in the studies checked, under half of the shortfall reflects unresolved V genes, and no reason is known for the rest. The DNA was the basis for D and trimming; V, J and clone size are from that table. The sample table shows about 10,000 clones, and 50% to 75% are seen once. The top ten clones comprise 15% of the sample. Non-adjacent lung tissue was collected from the same resection as far from the malignant lesion as possible, at a distance of at least 3 cm.

Deletion took 4 bases off V and 6 bases off J, with a span of 21 bases between the germline ends. The CDR3 contains 16 residues, cysteine and phenylalanine counted. Here the CDR3 DNA is all that survives: 48 bases in frame from base 1. According to the germline V gene, CDR1 reads MNHEY and CDR2 reads SVGAGI. The sequence was collected from a man in his fifties or sixties with non-small cell lung cancer. Source material: normal lung tissue taken away from the tumor. The chain employs TRBV6-5 and TRBJ1-2, with TRBD1 tentatively as D gene (6 bases match). The CDR3 has the sequence CASSSKYLQGRHGYTF. The base sequence is TGTGCCAGCAGTTCTAAATACTTACAGGGTCGCCATGGCTACACCTTC.